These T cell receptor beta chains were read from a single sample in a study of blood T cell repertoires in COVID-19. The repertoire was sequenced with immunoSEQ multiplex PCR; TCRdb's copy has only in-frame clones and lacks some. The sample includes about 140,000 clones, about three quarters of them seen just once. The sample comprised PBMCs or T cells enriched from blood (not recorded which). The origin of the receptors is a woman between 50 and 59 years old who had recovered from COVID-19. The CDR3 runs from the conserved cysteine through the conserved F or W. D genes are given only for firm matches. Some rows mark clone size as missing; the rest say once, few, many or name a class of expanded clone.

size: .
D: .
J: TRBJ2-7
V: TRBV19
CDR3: CASSRIRGSSYEQYF
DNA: TGTGCCAGTAGCAGGATTCGGGGTAGCTCCTACGAGCAGTACTTC

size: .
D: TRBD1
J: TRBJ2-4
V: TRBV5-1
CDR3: CASSPTSDRASKNIQYF
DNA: TGCGCCAGCAGCCCGACGTCCGACAGGGCCTCAAAAAACATTCAGTACTTC

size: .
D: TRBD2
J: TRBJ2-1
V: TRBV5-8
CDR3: CASRDPGLATEQFF
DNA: TGTGCCAGCAGGGATCCGGGACTAGCTACTGAGCAGTTCTTC

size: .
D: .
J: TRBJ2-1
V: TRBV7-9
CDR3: CASSRRGSSYNEQFF
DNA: TGTGCCAGCAGCCGTCGAGGGAGTTCCTACAATGAGCAGTTCTTC

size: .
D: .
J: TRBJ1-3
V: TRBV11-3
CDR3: CASSQLGRAGNTIYF
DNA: TGTGCCAGCAGCCAGCTGGGCAGGGCCGGAAACACCATATATTTT

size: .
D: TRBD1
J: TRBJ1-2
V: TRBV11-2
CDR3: CASSQRTGGDGYTF
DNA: TGTGCCAGCAGCCAACGGACAGGGGGCGATGGCTACACCTTC

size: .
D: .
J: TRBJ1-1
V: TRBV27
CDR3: CASSLGPTGEAFF
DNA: TGTGCCAGCAGTCTAGGCCCGACGGGTGAAGCTTTCTTT

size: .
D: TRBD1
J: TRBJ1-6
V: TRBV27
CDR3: CASRGQGFRSPLHF
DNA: TGTGCCAGCAGAGGACAGGGATTTAGGTCACCCCTCCACTTT

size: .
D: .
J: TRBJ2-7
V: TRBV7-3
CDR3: CASSLEGTSSYEQYF
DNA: TGTGCCAGCAGCTTAGAGGGAACTAGTAGCTACGAGCAGTACTTC

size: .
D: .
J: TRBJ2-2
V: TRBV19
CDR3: CASISGHRMGELFF
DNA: TGTGCCAGTATCTCGGGACACCGAATGGGGGAGCTGTTTTTT

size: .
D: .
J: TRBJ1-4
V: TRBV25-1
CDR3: CASSRTVATNEKLFF
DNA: TGTGCCAGCAGCCGGACAGTTGCAACTAATGAAAAACTGTTTTTT

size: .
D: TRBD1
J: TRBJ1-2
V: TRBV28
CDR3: CASSFRDRENYGYTF
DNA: TGTGCCAGCAGTTTCCGGGACAGAGAAAACTATGGCTACACCTTC

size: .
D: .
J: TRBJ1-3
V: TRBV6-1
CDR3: CASSESGSAGNTIYF
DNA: TGTGCCAGCAGTGAAAGCGGGAGCGCTGGAAACACCATATATTTT

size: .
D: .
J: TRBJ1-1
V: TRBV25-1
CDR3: CASSERGFAEAFF
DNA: TGTGCCAGCAGTGAACGGGGGTTCGCTGAAGCTTTCTTT

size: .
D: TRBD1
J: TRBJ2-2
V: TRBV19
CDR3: CASSRKTGAHGELFF
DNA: TGTGCCAGTAGTAGGAAGACAGGGGCCCACGGGGAGCTGTTTTTT

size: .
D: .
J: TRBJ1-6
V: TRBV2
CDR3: CASIRGRGGSPLHF
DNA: TGTGCCAGCATTCGAGGGAGGGGTGGTTCACCCCTCCACTTT

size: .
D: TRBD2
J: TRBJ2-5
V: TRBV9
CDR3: CASSPGPSGRRETQYF
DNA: TGTGCCAGCAGCCCAGGGCCTAGCGGGAGGAGGGAGACCCAGTACTTC

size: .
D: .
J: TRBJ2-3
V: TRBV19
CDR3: CASSILTTTFDTDTQYF
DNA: TGTGCCAGTAGTATTCTAACTACCACCTTCGACACAGATACGCAGTATTTT

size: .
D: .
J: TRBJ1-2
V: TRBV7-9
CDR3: CASSDTGVNYGYTF
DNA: TGTGCCAGCAGCGATACCGGGGTGAACTATGGCTACACCTTC

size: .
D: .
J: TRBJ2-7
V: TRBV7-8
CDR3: CASSFSRTGRDEQYF
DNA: TGTGCCAGCAGCTTTTCTAGGACAGGGAGGGACGAGCAGTACTTC

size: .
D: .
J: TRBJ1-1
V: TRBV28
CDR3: CATPEAENTEAFF
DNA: TGTGCCACCCCCGAGGCTGAGAACACTGAAGCTTTCTTT

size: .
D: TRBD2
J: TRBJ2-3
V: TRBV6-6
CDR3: CASSFGTSGGTDTQYF
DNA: TGTGCCAGCTCATTCGGGACTAGCGGGGGCACAGATACGCAGTATTTT

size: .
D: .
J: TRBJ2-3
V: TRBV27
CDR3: CASSKPGSRQYF
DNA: TGTGCCAGCAGTAAACCCGGGAGTAGGCAGTATTTT

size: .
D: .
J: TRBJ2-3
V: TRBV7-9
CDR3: CASTVGGSTDTQYF
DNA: TGTGCCAGCACAGTAGGGGGAAGCACAGATACGCAGTATTTT

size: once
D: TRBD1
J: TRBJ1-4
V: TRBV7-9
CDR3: CASSWDRDGFGEKLFF
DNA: TGTGCCAGCAGCTGGGACAGGGATGGGTTCGGCGAAAAACTGTTTTTT

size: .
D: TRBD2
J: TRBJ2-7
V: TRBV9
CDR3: CASSPSGAGGLSYEQYF
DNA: TGTGCCAGCAGCCCCTCCGGGGCGGGAGGGCTCTCCTACGAGCAGTACTTC

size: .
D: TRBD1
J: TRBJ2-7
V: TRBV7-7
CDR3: CASSPGQGHSYEQYF
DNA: TGTGCTAGCAGCCCTGGACAGGGGCACTCCTACGAGCAGTACTTC

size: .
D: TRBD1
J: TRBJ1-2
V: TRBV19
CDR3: CASTGTGKYNYGYTF
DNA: TGTGCCAGCACCGGGACAGGGAAATATAACTATGGCTACACCTTC

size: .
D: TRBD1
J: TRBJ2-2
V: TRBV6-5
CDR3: CARGQGAGELFF
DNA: TGTGCCAGGGGACAGGGGGCCGGGGAGCTGTTTTTT

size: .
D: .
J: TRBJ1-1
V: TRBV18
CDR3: CASSIRADTAGTEAFF
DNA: TGTGCCAGCTCTATCCGGGCGGACACAGCGGGGACTGAAGCTTTCTTT

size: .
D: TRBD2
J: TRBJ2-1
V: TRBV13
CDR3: CASSHPLAGAGGNEQFF
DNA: TGTGCCAGCAGCCACCCCCTAGCGGGGGCGGGAGGGAATGAGCAGTTCTTC

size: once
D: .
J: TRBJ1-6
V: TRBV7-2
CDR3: CASSLAGGGRYNSPLHF
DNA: TGTGCCAGCAGCTTAGCTGGGGGCGGCCGGTATAATTCACCCCTCCACTTT

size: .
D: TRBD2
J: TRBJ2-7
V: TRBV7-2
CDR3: CASSLVPAGGSYEQYF
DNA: TGTGCCAGCAGCTTAGTTCCAGCGGGGGGATCCTACGAGCAGTACTTC

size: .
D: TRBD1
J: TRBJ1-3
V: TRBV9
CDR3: CASSRRTGTSGNTIYF
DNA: TGTGCCAGCAGTCGACGGACAGGGACCTCTGGAAACACCATATATTTT

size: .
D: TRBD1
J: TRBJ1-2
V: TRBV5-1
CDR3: CASSGGQGGGYTF
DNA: TGCGCCAGCAGCGGAGGACAGGGCGGAGGCTACACCTTC

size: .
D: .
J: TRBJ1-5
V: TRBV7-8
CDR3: CASSYTDRSYSNQPQHF
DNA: TGTGCCAGCAGCTACACGGACAGATCTTATAGCAATCAGCCCCAGCATTTT

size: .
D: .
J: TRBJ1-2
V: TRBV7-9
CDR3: CASSLVRSHPGYGYTF
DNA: TGTGCCAGCAGCTTAGTGAGGTCTCACCCCGGCTATGGCTACACCTTC

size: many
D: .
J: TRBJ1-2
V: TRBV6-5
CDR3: CASRPGYGYTF
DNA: TGTGCCAGCAGGCCAGGTTATGGCTACACCTTC

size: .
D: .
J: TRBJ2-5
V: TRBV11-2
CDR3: CASSLVDLQETQYF
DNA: TGTGCCAGCAGCTTAGTGGACTTGCAAGAGACCCAGTACTTC

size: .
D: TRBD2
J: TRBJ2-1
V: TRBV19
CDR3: CASSGRLADNEQFF
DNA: TGTGCCAGTAGCGGAAGACTAGCGGACAATGAGCAGTTCTTC

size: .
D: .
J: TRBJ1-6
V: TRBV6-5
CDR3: CASSYQGYNSPLHF
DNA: TGTGCCAGCAGTTATCAGGGTTATAATTCACCCCTCCACTTT

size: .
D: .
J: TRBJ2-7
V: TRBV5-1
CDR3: CASSLGGYEQYF
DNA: TGCGCCAGCAGCTTGGGAGGCTACGAGCAGTACTTC

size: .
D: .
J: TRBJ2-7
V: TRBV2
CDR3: CASSDREPPYEQYF
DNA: TGTGCCAGCAGTGACCGGGAGCCGCCCTACGAGCAGTACTTC

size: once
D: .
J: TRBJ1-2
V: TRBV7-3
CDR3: CASSTYRESGYTF
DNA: TGTGCCAGCAGCACCTACAGGGAAAGCGGCTACACCTTC

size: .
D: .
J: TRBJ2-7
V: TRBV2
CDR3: CAGTAGVSYEQYF
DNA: TGTGCGGGCACGGCAGGGGTTTCCTACGAGCAGTACTTC

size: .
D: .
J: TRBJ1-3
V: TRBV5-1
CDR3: CASSPRTVGSSGNTIYF
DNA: TGCGCCAGCAGCCCTAGGACAGTGGGGAGCTCTGGAAACACCATATATTTT

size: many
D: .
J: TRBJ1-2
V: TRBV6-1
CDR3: CASSDRGNNYGYTF
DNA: TGTGCCAGCAGTGACCGGGGAAATAACTATGGCTACACCTTC

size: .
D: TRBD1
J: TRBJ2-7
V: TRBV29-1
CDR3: CSVAQTGGEDEQYF
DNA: TGCAGCGTCGCCCAGACAGGGGGTGAGGACGAGCAGTACTTC

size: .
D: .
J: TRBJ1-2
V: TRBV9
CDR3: CASSVGSGDIYGYTF
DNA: TGTGCCAGCAGCGTAGGATCAGGGGACATCTATGGCTACACCTTC

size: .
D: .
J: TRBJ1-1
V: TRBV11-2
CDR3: CASRATGAFRGNTEAFF
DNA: TGTGCCAGCAGGGCGACAGGCGCCTTTCGGGGGAACACTGAAGCTTTCTTT

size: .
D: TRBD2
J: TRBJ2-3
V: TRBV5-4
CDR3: CASSLYTGGGLADTQYF
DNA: TGTGCCAGCAGCTTGTACACGGGGGGTGGTTTGGCAGATACGCAGTATTTT